A single sample gave rise to the 30 T cell receptor beta chains below, sequenced in a study of regulatory T cells in long-lasting Graves disease. Arm-PCR of CDR3 regions and iRepertoire HTBI primers were used to build TCR beta libraries. TCRdb re-derived calls from the multiplex PCR reads in MiXCR, one entry per CDR3 protein. The sample has fewer than 650,000 distinct CDR3 sequences; 15% to 20% are singletons. The time point is: newly diagnosed GD, antithyroid drugs for less than 3 months. PBMC-derived RNA was used for the TCR library. The same sample was also used in a study of T cells in Graves' hyperthyroidism and ophthalmopathy.

The sample was peripheral blood mononuclear cells (PBMCs), taken at new diagnosis, from a patient treated with antithyroid drugs. The receptors were gathered from a man in his late teens or twenties with Graves disease.

The chain joins TRBV5-1 to TRBJ2-7; 8 bases align to TRBD2. Germline CDR1 is SGHRS and CDR2 is YFSETQ. Germline trimming cut 4 bases from V and 2 bases from J; bases unmatched to any gene: 11. The CDR3 covers 16 residues. In DNA form, the CDR3 reads TGCGCCAGCAGCCCTCACGTCAGCGGGAGCACCTACGAGCAGTACTTC. This codes for CASSPHVSGSTYEQYF. The variable domain in full, completed from reference TRBV5-1 and TRBJ2-7, reads KAGVTQTPRYLIKTRGQQVTLSCSPISGHRSVSWYQQTPGQGLQFLFEYFSETQRNKGNFPGRFSGRQFSNSRSEMNVSTLELGDSALYLCASSPHVSGSTYEQYFGPGTRLTVT.

Ten or more counts support this clonotype. Germline is not matched at one junction end, which may reflect a read error. V gene TRBV5-1 combines with J gene TRBJ2-7; D remains ambiguous. This CDR3 has 11 residues. CDR1 is SGHRS, CDR2 YFSETQ, per germline. CDR3 region: CASSLEGEQYF. CDR3 DNA: TGTGCCAGCAGCTTGGAAGGCGAGCAGTACTTC.

Details on this clonotype: It may be a read error: a sequence one base away is much more abundant. The V gene is TRBV5-1, the J gene TRBJ2-1, with D unresolved. The length of the CDR3 is 15 residues. Germline assignment: CDR1 SGHRS and CDR2 YFSETQ. Trimming removed 2 bases from V and 0 bases from J, with 9 bases in between. The CDR3, as DNA: TGCGCCAGCAGCTTCAACGTTAGCTCCTACAATGAGCAGTTCTTC. Residues: CASSFNVSSYNEQFF. The entire variable domain, with the rest obtained from reference TRBV5-1 and TRBJ2-1, is as follows: KAGVTQTPRYLIKTRGQQVTLSCSPISGHRSVSWYQQTPGQGLQFLFEYFSETQRNKGNFPGRFSGRQFSNSRSEMNVSTLELGDSALYLCASSFNVSSYNEQFFGPGTRLTVL.

The chain is built from TRBV9 and TRBJ1-1; no firm D call. There are 12 residues in the CDR3. Germline V gene data show CDR1 as SGDLS and CDR2 as YYNGEE. V shed 4 bases and J shed 4 bases, with 8 bases lying between them. CDR3 sequence (DNA): TGTGCCAGCAGCTTTAGTGGCACTGAAGCTTTCTTT. It encodes CASSFSGTEAFF.

This clonotype was counted at least ten times. The chain uses TRBV20-1 and TRBJ2-7; 11 positions agree with TRBD2. After removal of 0 bases from V and 2 bases from J, the junction contained 6 bases not matched to a gene. Germline V CDR1 and CDR2: DFQATT, SNEGSKA (reference sequence). The CDR3 runs 16 residues. In nucleotides, the CDR3 is TGCAGTGCTAGAGACCCTAGCGGGAGGTTCACCTACGAGCAGTACTTC. Translating it yields CSARDPSGRFTYEQYF.

This clonotype was observed at least ten times. This chain joins TRBV11-2 and TRBJ2-5, with 12 bases lining up with TRBD2. The CDR3 has 17 residues. Germline CDR1 SGHAT, CDR2 FQNNGV. Germline trimming cut 1 base from V and 5 bases from J; bases unmatched to any gene: 8. Here the CDR3 DNA reads TGTGCCAGCAGCTTAGGGGAACTAGCGGGAGGTCATGAGACCCAGTACTTC. Translation: CASSLGELAGGHETQYF.

The genes are TRBV3-1 and TRBJ1-1, with 8 bases matching TRBD1. After removal of 4 bases from V and 4 bases from J, the junction contained 11 bases not matched to a gene. Germline assignment: CDR1 LGHDT and CDR2 YNNKEL (reference sequence). The CDR3 totals 16 residues. The CDR3 bases are TGTGCCAGCAGCCTCTACGGGGCAGGGGGCATCACTGAAGCTTTCTTT. Residues: CASSLYGAGGITEAFF.

The chain joins TRBV27 to TRBJ1-4, with D hard to call. This CDR3 has 15 amino acids. In germline, CDR1 is MNHEY, CDR2 SMNVEV (reference sequence). Trimming cost V 6 bases and J 0 bases, with 11 bases left between them. The DNA for the CDR3 is TGTGCCAGCAGCCAGGACCGATCAACTAATGAAAAACTGTTTTTT. This encodes CASSQDRSTNEKLFF.

This chain links TRBV4-2 with TRBJ2-7, with D possibly TRBD2 on 6 matching bases. CDR3 size: 14 residues. The ends were cut back, 0 bases at V and 6 bases at J, with 12 bases in the middle. Germline V lookup: CDR1 LGHNA, CDR2 YNFKEQ. CDR3 sequence: CASSQDITSSEQYF. As DNA, the CDR3 is TGTGCCAGCAGCCAAGATATCACTAGCTCCGAGCAGTACTTC.

This clonotype was counted many times. The genes are TRBV20-1 and TRBJ1-1; D may be TRBD1 (5 bases). Germline CDR1 and CDR2: DFQATT and SNEGSKA (reference sequence). There are 11 residues in the CDR3. With 7 bases removed from V and 5 bases from J, the gap between germline ends came to 11 bases. The DNA of the CDR3 is TGCAGTGAAGGGACGGGTACTGAAGCTTTCTTT. Translating it yields CSEGTGTEAFF.

The gene calls are TRBV5-1 and TRBJ2-7; 7 nucleotides agree with TRBD1. There are 13 residues in the CDR3. J was trimmed by 7 bases and V by 4 bases; bases with no gene match: 8. Germline CDR1 SGHRS, CDR2 YFSETQ. This CDR3 is CASSPDRVEEQYF. The CDR3 DNA follows: TGCGCCAGCAGCCCTGACAGGGTTGAAGAGCAGTACTTC.

This clonotype was counted between two and nine times. The gene calls are TRBV5-1 and TRBJ2-3, with D possibly matching TRBD1 (5 bases). The CDR3 is made up of 14 amino acids. In germline, CDR1 is SGHRS, CDR2 YFSETQ. Trimming removed 1 base from V and 4 bases from J, with 10 bases in between. The CDR3 is CASSLRSGSDTQYF. The DNA of the CDR3 is TGCGCCAGCAGCTTGAGGTCAGGGTCAGATACGCAGTATTTT.

The chain joins TRBV9 to TRBJ2-7, with a tentative D call TRBD2 (6 bases). Per the germline V gene, CDR1 is SGDLS and CDR2 is YYNGEE. The CDR3 is made up of 12 amino acids. The V end lost 0 bases, the J end lost 7 bases, and 8 bases lay between the germline ends. Written as DNA, the CDR3 is TGTGCCAGCAGCGTAGATGGGGGGGAGCAGTACTTC. Its protein product is CASSVDGGEQYF.

This clonotype appeared a few times. The V and J genes are TRBV3-1 and TRBJ2-5; unclear D gene. V was cut by 2 bases and J by 4 bases, with 8 bases left in between. Germline V lookup: CDR1 LGHDT, CDR2 YNNKEL (reference sequence). The CDR3 is 13 residues long. The chain's CDR3 is CASSQRSRETQYF. DNA for the CDR3: TGTGCCAGCAGCCAAAGGAGTCGAGAGACCCAGTACTTC.

This clonotype was observed a few times. This CDR3 is CASWGRTSGNSEQFF. For the CDR3, the DNA is TGTGCCAGTTGGGGCCGGACTAGCGGGAACAGTGAGCAGTTCTTC. This sequence joins TRBV28 and TRBJ2-1; 12 bases align to TRBD2. The ends lost 9 bases at V and 9 bases at J; junction bases unmatched: 12. The germline V gene has CDR1 MDHEN and CDR2 SYDVKM. This CDR3 region has 15 residues.

At least ten counts were recorded for this clonotype. The chain uses TRBV5-1 and TRBJ2-3, with a possible D match to TRBD2 (5 bases). The CDR3 covers 15 residues. Trimming removed 1 base at V and 0 bases at J, with 9 bases between. Germline assignment: CDR1 SGHRS and CDR2 YFSETQ. In DNA, the CDR3 is TGCGCCAGCAGCTTGCAACTAGAGAGCACAGATACGCAGTATTTT. Translated, it gives CASSLQLESTDTQYF.

This clonotype came up many times. The chain combines TRBV27 with TRBJ1-5; weak D call: TRBD1 (5 bases). CDR1 is MNHEY, CDR2 SMNVEV, per germline (reference sequence). Trimming took off 8 bases at V and 1 base at J, with 21 bases between the two ends. The CDR3 extends over 17 amino acids. CDR3 DNA: TGTGCCAGCCGCCGGGGCACGAATACAATAAGCAATCAGCCCCAGCATTTT. It encodes CASRRGTNTISNQPQHF.

In this sample, this clonotype turned up many times. The rearrangement joins TRBV2 to TRBJ1-4, with D hard to call. The V gene's germline CDR1 is SNHLY and CDR2 FYNNEI. This CDR3 is 15 amino acids long. V lost 6 bases and J lost 2, with 13 bases in between. The CDR3 DNA reads as TGTGCCAGCAGGAGTGGCCGCCTGACTAATGAAAAACTGTTTTTT. Encoded protein: CASRSGRLTNEKLFF.

This clonotype was seen only a few times. The V and J genes are TRBV28 and TRBJ1-2; D is unresolved. Trimming pared 1 base from V and 6 bases from J, leaving 3 bases between. This CDR3 is built from 11 residues. Germline assignment: CDR1 MDHEN and CDR2 SYDVKM. The CDR3 region has the DNA TGTGCCAGCAGTTTATCCGATGGCTACACCTTC. It yields the protein CASSLSDGYTF.

This clonotype has a count of ten or more. The V gene is TRBV6-1, the J gene TRBJ2-1; 8 bases agree with TRBD1. Germline loops: CDR1 MNHNS, CDR2 SASEGT. This CDR3 has 13 residues. V trimming: 6 bases; J trimming: 15 bases; junction bases outside the gene matches: 13. The CDR3, as DNA: TGTGCCAGCAGGGCCACAGGGGGGATCGTGCCGTTCTTC. It encodes CASRATGGIVPFF.

The rearrangement uses TRBV24-1 and TRBJ2-2, with 7 nucleotides matching TRBD1. The CDR3 length is 15 residues. Germline loops: CDR1 KGHDR, CDR2 SFDVKD. V gave up 5 bases and J gave up 4 bases; unmatched junction bases: 6. The DNA of the CDR3 is TGTGCCACCAGTGTTGAGGGGGCGGTCACCGGGGAGCTGTTTTTT. It is translated as CATSVEGAVTGELFF.

Here the CDR3 reads CATSGAWGTEAFF. The DNA for the CDR3 is TGTGCCACCAGCGGGGCGTGGGGCACTGAAGCTTTCTTT. The rearrangement uses TRBV24-1 and TRBJ1-1; TRBD1 might be the D (5 bases). Per germline, CDR1 KGHDR and CDR2 SFDVKD. Trimming took off 7 bases at V and 4 bases at J, with 12 bases between the two ends. The CDR3 loop spans 13 amino acids.

The chain carries TRBV12-3 or TRBV12-4 and TRBJ1-2; D gene uncertain. The CDR3 loop spans 17 amino acids. Trimming cost V 1 base and J 0 bases, with 15 bases left between them. CDR3 in DNA: TGTGCCAGCAGTTTAGAGGCCAGGATGGGAGCTAACTATGGCTACACCTTC. Its protein is CASSLEARMGANYGYTF.

A note on this clonotype: A read error is possible here, since a much larger clone lies one base away. This sequence joins TRBV28 and TRBJ2-1, with no clear D. The CDR3 is 11 residues long. The V end was cut by 6 bases, the J end by 5 bases, with 5 bases between. The germline V gene encodes CDR1 MDHEN and CDR2 SYDVKM. The CDR3 loop reads CASSNHNEQFF. The CDR3 DNA is TGTGCCAGCAGCAACCACAATGAGCAGTTCTTC.

This clonotype showed up many times. The chain couples TRBV12-3 or TRBV12-4 to TRBJ2-2; D is possibly TRBD1 (5 bases). The CDR3 consists of 14 residues. V shed 3 bases and J shed 3 bases, with 8 bases lying between them. The CDR3 DNA sequence: TGTGCCAGCAGTTTTCGCAGGGACACCGGGGAGCTGTTTTTT. Protein product: CASSFRRDTGELFF.

The chain carries TRBV30 and TRBJ2-1, with D maybe TRBD1 (6 bases). V was pared by 0 bases and J by 3 bases, with 12 bases between. The CDR3 spans 15 residues. From germline, CDR1 is GTSNPN and CDR2 SVGIG (reference sequence). Here the CDR3 DNA reads TGTGCCTGGAGTGTAAGGACAGAACTCTACAATGAGCAGTTCTTC. Protein sequence: CAWSVRTELYNEQFF.

This clonotype was detected many times. The chain couples TRBV28 to TRBJ2-2, with D possibly TRBD2 on 5 matching bases. CDR1 and CDR2 (germline): MDHEN, SYDVKM. The ends were cut back, 6 bases at V and 8 bases at J, with 10 bases in the middle. The CDR3 is made up of 12 amino acids. CDR3 sequence reads: CASRPGKGELFF. The DNA of the CDR3 is TGTGCCAGCAGGCCCGGGAAAGGGGAGCTGTTTTTT.

This chain connects TRBV9 to TRBJ1-4, with 9 bases identical to TRBD1. The CDR3 spans 17 residues. V shed 4 bases and J 0 bases; nucleotides not matched to a gene: 7. Germline V gene lookup returns CDR1 SGDLS and CDR2 YYNGEE. Here the CDR3 reads CASSFDRGGATNEKLFF. The DNA of the CDR3 is TGTGCCAGCAGCTTTGACAGGGGGGGAGCAACTAATGAAAAACTGTTTTTT.

This clonotype was detected ten times or more. This sequence joins TRBV7-9 and TRBJ2-7; tentative D call: TRBD1 (6 bases). The CDR3 runs 16 residues. Trimming left V 5 bases short and J 7 bases short, with 24 bases between. In germline, CDR1 is SEHNR, CDR2 FQNEAQ (reference sequence). CDR3 nucleotide sequence: TGTGCCAGCAGCCCTATACCGAAGGACAGCCCCGAAGAGCAGTACTTC. The encoded protein is CASSPIPKDSPEEQYF.

This clonotype came up many times. The rearrangement joins TRBV7-8 to TRBJ2-7, with TRBD1 identical over 9 bases. The CDR3 extends over 15 amino acids. Germline lookup yields CDR1 SGHVS and CDR2 FQNEAQ. The V segment lost 4 bases and the J segment 5 bases; nucleotides outside the gene matches: 9. The CDR3 DNA reads as TGTGCCAGCAGCTCCCACAGGGGGCTAGGCGACGAGCAGTACTTC. Translation: CASSSHRGLGDEQYF.